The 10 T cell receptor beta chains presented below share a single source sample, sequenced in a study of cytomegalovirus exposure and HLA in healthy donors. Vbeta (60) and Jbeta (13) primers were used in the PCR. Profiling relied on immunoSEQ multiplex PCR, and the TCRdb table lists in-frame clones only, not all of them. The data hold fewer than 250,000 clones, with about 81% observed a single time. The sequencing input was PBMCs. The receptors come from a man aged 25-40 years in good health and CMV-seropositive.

CDR3 sequence reads: CASSFISGGQETQYF. CDR3 DNA sequence: TGTGCCAGCAGTTTCATTAGCGGGGGCCAAGAGACCCAGTACTTC. V gene TRBV27 combines with J gene TRBJ2-5, with 9 bases matching TRBD2. The CDR3 has 15 amino acids. The ends lost 3 bases at V and 1 base at J; junction bases unmatched: 3. Germline V CDR1 and CDR2: MNHEY, SMNVEV (reference sequence).

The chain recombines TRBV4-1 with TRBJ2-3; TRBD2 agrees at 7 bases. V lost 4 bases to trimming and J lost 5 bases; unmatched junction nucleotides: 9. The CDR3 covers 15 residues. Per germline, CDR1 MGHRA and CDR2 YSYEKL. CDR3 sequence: CASSRGRAEGDTQYF. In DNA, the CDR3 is TGCGCCAGCAGCCGAGGGAGGGCCGAGGGAGATACGCAGTATTTT.

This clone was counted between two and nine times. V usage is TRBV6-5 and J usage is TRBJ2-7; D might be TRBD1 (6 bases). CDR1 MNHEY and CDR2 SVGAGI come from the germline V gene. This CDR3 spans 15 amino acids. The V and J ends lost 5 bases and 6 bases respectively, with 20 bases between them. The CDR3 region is CASSKGGTNPSEQYF. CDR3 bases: TGTGCCAGCAGTAAAGGGGGAACGAACCCGTCCGAGCAGTACTTC.

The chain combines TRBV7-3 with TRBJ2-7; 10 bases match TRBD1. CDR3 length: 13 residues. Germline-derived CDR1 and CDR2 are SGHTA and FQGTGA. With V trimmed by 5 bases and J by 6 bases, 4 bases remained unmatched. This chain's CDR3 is CASSPGQGLEQYF. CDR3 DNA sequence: TGTGCCAGCAGCCCGGGACAGGGGCTCGAGCAGTACTTC.

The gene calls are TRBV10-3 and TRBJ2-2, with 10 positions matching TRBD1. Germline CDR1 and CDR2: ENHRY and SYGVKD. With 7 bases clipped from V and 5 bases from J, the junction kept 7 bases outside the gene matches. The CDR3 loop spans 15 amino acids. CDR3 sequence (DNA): TGTGCCATCAACGCCGGGACAGGGGCAACCGGGGAGCTGTTTTTT. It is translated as CAINAGTGATGELFF.

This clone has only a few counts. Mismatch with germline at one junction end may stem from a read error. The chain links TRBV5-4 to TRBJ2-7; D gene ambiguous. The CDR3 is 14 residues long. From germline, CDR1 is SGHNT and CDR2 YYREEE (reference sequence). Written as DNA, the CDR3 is TGCGCCAGCAGAGAAAACCCACAGAGCTTTGAGCAGTACTTC. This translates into CASRENPQSFEQYF.

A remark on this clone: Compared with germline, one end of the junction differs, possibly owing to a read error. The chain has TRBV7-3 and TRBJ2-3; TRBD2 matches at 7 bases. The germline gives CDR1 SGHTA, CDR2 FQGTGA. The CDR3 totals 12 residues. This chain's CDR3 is CASGFGGDTQYF. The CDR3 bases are TGTGCCAGCGGCTTCGGGGGGGATACGCAGTATTTT.

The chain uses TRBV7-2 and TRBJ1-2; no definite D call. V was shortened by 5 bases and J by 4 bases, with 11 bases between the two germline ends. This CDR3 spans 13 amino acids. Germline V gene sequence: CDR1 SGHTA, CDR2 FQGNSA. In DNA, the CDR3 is TGTGCCAGCAGCCCCGGCGGTCCCTATGGCTACACCTTC. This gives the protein CASSPGGPYGYTF.

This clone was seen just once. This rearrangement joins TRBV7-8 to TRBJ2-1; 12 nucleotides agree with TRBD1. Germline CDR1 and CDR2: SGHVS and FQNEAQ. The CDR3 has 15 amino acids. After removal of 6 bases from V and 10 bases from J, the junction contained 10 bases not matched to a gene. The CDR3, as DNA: TGTGCCAGCAGTACCCGGGACAGGGGGCTGGGAGAGCAGTTCTTC. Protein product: CASSTRDRGLGEQFF. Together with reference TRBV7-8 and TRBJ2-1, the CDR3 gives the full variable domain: GAGVSQSPRYKVAKRGQDVALRCDPISGHVSLFWYQQALGQGPEFLTYFQNEAQLDKSGLPSDRFFAERPEGSVSTLKIQRTQQEDSAVYLCASSTRDRGLGEQFFGPGTRLTVL.

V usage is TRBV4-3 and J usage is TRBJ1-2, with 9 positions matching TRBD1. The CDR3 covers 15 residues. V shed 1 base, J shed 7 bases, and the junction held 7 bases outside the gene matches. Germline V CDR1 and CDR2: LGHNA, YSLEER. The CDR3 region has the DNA TGCGCCAGCAGCCAAGGAGGGACAGGGTCGCGTGGCTACACCTTC. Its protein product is CASSQGGTGSRGYTF.